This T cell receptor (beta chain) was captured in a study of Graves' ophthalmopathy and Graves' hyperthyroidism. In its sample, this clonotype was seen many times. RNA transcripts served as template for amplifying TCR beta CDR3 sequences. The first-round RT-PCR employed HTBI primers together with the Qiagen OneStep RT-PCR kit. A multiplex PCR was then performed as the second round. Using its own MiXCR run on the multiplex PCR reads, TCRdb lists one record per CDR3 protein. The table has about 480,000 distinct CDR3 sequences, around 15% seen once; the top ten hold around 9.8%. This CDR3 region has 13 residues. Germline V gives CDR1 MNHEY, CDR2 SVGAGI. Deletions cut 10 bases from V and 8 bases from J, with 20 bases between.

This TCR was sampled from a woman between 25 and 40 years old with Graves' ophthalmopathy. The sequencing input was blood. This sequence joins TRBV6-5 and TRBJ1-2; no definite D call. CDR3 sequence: CATKDPGKRGYTF. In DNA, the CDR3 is TGTGCCACCAAGGATCCGGGGAAGAGGGGCTACACCTTC.